The rows below give T cell receptor beta chains drawn from one sample of a study of glioma-infiltrating T cells. TCRdb ran MiXCR on the multiplex PCR reads and lists one entry per CDR3 protein. Here the sample spans over 100,000 distinct CDR3 sequences, 20% to 30% being singletons. Sequences were obtained from glioma tissue, nonneoplastic brain tissue, or PBMCs (not recorded which). These receptors all come from a human donor with low-grade glioma or glioblastoma, undergoing nonglioma brain surgery, or in good health (not recorded which). The conserved cysteine and the conserved F or W are not part of the CDR3 here.

V gene	CDR3 protein
TRBV20-1	SARAADQETQY
TRBV6-2/TRBV6-3	ASSYGGLKETQY
TRBV6-2/TRBV6-3	ASRTMNTEAF
TRBV13	ASSAYQLVGNGYEQF
TRBV20-1	SARDRTSGRPTYEQY
TRBV28	ASSRAGNAEAF
TRBV5-4	ASSLSGTDLSTDTQY
TRBV6-1	ASTGLAGPSYEQY
TRBV6-1	ASTTVSGRAYNEQF
TRBV28	ASSLGTSVYNEQF
TRBV5-1	ASSEGTGTRYT
TRBV7-2	ASSLREGRDGYT
TRBV27	ARFSGSSRETQY
TRBV29-1	SVDVGTGQETQY
TRBV29-1	SSRTGTYGYT
TRBV18	ASSPGVRSYEQY
TRBV4-3	ASSQGISSSDTQY
TRBV5-1	ASSFSNSREETQY
TRBV7-9	ASSLEGSAVEAF
TRBV2	ASSDANRDSSYEQY
TRBV27	ASSLGGPANYGYT
TRBV6-1	ASSWTGITGELF
TRBV2	ASSPTRDEQY
TRBV11-1	ASSSGQLGGYT
TRBV4-2	ASSPDGGGYT
TRBV14	ASSLLDRLNTEAF
TRBV14	ASSLLGANKQF
TRBV19	VSSIVAGEAEQF
TRBV12-3/TRBV12-4	ASTLREFYGYT
TRBV20-1	SARPRQLYSGANVLT
TRBV12-3/TRBV12-4	ASSPSVGFYTDTQY
TRBV5-4	ASSPGRANTDTQY
TRBV5-5	ASSTTQRQF
TRBV2	ASSEGPSDEQF
TRBV15	ATSSEQLAKNIQY
TRBV20-1	SAMGGGSPGAQY
TRBV7-2	ASGGGLENSPLH
TRBV12-3/TRBV12-4	ASSSAPDTQY
TRBV4-3	ASSQDFRGDTQY
TRBV4-2	ASSQDVTSSYEQY
TRBV20-1	SALLPFYEQY
TRBV28	ARSYYGNSGNTIY
TRBV6-1	ASSAGGDYEQY
TRBV28	ASSLGQVNQPQH
TRBV2	ASSLTVNYGYT
TRBV7-2	ASSSPHQGPSAF
TRBV6-1	ASGQTQETQY
TRBV3-1	ASSQNSEPKFF
TRBV11-2	ASSFSSGRAHEQY
TRBV5-4	ASSSGQGTDEQY
TRBV20-1	SAGFTSLRSDTQY
TRBV4-1	ASSQGILNTEAF
TRBV5-4	ASSLASRTRDTQY